This T cell receptor beta chain comes out of a study of identical twins. Looked up from germline, CDR1 is SGHTA and CDR2 is FQGTGA. V dropped 5 bases and J dropped 3 bases, with 14 bases sitting between them. The CDR3 totals 14 residues. MiXCR, applied by TCRdb to the 5' RACE reads, yields one record per CDR3 protein. The data contain about 190,000 distinct CDR3 sequences, about 15% of them singletons. This same sample was also part of a study on T cells expressing NK-cell markers. That paper states: According to the study, TCR beta repertoires originated from sorted CD3+CD56+NKG2C+, CD3+CD56+NKG2C- and CD3+CD56-NKG2C+ T cells. Serological testing identified most of the eight sequenced donors as HCMV-seropositive and one as seronegative.

This chain uses TRBV7-3 with TRBJ2-7; TRBD1 is a possible D gene (5 bases). This sequence originates from a woman younger than 30 in good health. Sequences were obtained from CD8+ T cells sorted from blood. The CDR3 loop is CASSPDKPLYEQYF. In DNA form, the CDR3 reads TGTGCCAGCAGCCCGGACAAACCACTCTACGAGCAGTACTTC.